This TCR beta chain is from a study of OX40 agonist ivuxolimab in advanced cancers. After removal of 7 bases from V and 6 bases from J, the junction contained 10 bases not matched to a gene. The germline V gene encodes CDR1 MNHEY and CDR2 SMNVEV (reference sequence). The CDR3 has 15 amino acids. Sequencing was performed with immunoSEQ multiplex PCR; in TCRdb, only in-frame clones are kept and a portion is missing. The sample carries 74,000 or so clones, 90% to 95% recorded once. The source material was CD4+ or CD8+ T cells sorted from blood, sampled in a trial of the OX40 agonist ivuxolimab. This clonotype was sampled from an adult with an advanced solid tumor such as melanoma, head and neck, liver or kidney cancer. The rearrangement links TRBV27 to TRBJ2-3, with TRBD2 identical over 10 bases. CDR3 in amino acids: CASTPLPSGSDTQYF. CDR3 DNA sequence: TGTGCCAGCACCCCCCTTCCTAGCGGGAGTGATACGCAGTATTTT.